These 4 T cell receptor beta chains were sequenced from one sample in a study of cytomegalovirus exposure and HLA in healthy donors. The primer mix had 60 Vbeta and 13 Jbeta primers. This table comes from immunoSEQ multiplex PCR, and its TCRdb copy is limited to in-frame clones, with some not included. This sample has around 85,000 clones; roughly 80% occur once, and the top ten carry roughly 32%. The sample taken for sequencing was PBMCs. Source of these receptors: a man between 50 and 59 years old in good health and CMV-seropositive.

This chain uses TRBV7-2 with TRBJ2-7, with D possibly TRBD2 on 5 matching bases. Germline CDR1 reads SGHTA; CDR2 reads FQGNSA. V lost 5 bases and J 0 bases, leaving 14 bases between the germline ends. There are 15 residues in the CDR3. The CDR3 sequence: CASSPSLGSSYEQYF. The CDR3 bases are TGTGCCAGCAGCCCATCACTAGGGAGCTCCTACGAGCAGTACTTC.

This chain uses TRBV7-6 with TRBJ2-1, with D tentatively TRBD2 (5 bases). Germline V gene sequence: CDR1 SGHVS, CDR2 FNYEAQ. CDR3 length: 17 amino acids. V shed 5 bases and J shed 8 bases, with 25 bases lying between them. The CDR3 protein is CASSRPLQRATEDEQFF. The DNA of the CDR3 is TGTGCCAGCAGCCGACCCCTTCAACGGGCTACGGAGGATGAGCAGTTCTTC.

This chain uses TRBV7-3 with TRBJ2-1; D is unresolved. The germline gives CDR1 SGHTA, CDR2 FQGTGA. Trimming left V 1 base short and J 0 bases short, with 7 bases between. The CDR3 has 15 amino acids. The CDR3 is CASSLSLSSYNEQFF. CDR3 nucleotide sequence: TGTGCCAGCAGCTTAAGTCTAAGCTCCTACAATGAGCAGTTCTTC. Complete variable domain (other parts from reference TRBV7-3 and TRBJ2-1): GAGVSQTPSNKVTEKGKYVELRCDPISGHTALYWYRQSLGQGPEFLIYFQGTGAADDSGLPNDRFFAVRPEGSVSTLKIQRTERGDSAVYLCASSLSLSSYNEQFFGPGTRLTVL.

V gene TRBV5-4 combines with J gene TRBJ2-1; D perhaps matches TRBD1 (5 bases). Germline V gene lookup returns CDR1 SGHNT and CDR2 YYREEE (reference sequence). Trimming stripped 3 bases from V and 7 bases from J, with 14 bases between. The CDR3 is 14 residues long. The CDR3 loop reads CASSWGSEVNEQFF. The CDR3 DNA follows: TGTGCCAGCAGCTGGGGCAGCGAGGTGAATGAGCAGTTCTTC.